One and the same sample provided the 21 T cell receptor beta chains below, sequenced in a study of CD8+ T cells in alopecia areata. The treatment was: oral pan-JAK inhibitor, 5-10 mg twice daily. Extraction and reverse transcription of RNA yielded cDNA as the sequencing template. Libraries were prepared by immunoSEQ multiplex PCR; TCRdb keeps only in-frame clonotypes and omits some of them. The profile shows 90,000 to 150,000 clones, more than 40% of them singletons. The material was CD4+ T cells sorted from blood, obtained at week 4, from a patient treated with tofacitinib. The source is a human donor with alopecia areata.

The chain has TRBV7-9 and TRBJ1-2; D is perhaps TRBD1 (5 bases). This CDR3 is built from 13 residues. CDR1 and CDR2 from the germline V gene are SEHNR and FQNEAQ (reference sequence). V lost 2 bases, J lost 4 bases, and 8 bases lay in between. This CDR3 reads CASSLQGGYGYTF. In DNA, the CDR3 is TGTGCCAGCAGCTTACAGGGTGGCTATGGCTACACCTTC.

Of note for this clone: The sample carries other DNA sequences with the same CDR3. The chain combines TRBV30 with TRBJ1-5, with a weak D call TRBD1 (5 bases). Germline CDR1 GTSNPN, CDR2 SVGIG (reference sequence). V lost 1 base and J lost 2, with 9 bases in between. The CDR3 loop spans 14 amino acids. The CDR3 DNA sequence: TGTGCCTGGAGTGGCACAGGTGGCAATCAGCCCCAGCATTTT. Translating gives CAWSGTGGNQPQHF. The variable domain in full, completed from reference TRBV30 and TRBJ1-5, reads SQTIHQWPATLVQPVGSPLSLECTVEGTSNPNLYWYRQAAGRGLQLLFYSVGIGQISSEVPQNLSASRPQDRQFILSSKKLLLSDSGFYLCAWSGTGGNQPQHFGDGTRLSIL.

The sample holds one count of this clone. The chain joins TRBV30 to TRBJ1-1; possible D gene TRBD1, 6 bases. Germline lookup yields CDR1 GTSNPN and CDR2 SVGIG (reference sequence). V gave up 7 bases and J gave up 1 base, with 13 bases separating them. The CDR3 spans 13 residues. The CDR3 DNA reads TGTGCCTCACGAAGGACAGCGAACACTGAAGCTTTCTTT. Amino acids: CASRRTANTEAFF.

This clone has more than one count but fewer than ten. V usage is TRBV14 and J usage is TRBJ2-3; TRBD2 matches at 10 bases. After removal of 1 base from V and 8 bases from J, the junction contained 6 bases not matched to a gene. The germline V gene has CDR1 SGHDN and CDR2 FVKESK. The CDR3 totals 15 residues. The DNA of the CDR3 is TGTGCCAGCAGCCAAGCGCTAGCGGGGGTCCCTACGCAGTATTTT. This gives the protein CASSQALAGVPTQYF. Full variable domain (outside the CDR3, taken from reference TRBV14 and TRBJ2-3): EAGVTQFPSHSVIEKGQTVTLRCDPISGHDNLYWYRRVMGKEIKFLLHFVKESKQDESGMPNNRFLAERTGGTYSTLKVQPAELEDSGVYFCASSQALAGVPTQYFGPGTRLTVL.

This clone was recorded a few times. The V gene is TRBV4-2, the J gene TRBJ2-2; TRBD1 might be the D (6 bases). CDR1 and CDR2 (germline): LGHNA, YNFKEQ. The CDR3 has 16 amino acids. V was pared by 0 bases and J by 6 bases, with 14 bases between. The CDR3 bases are TGTGCCAGCAGCCAAGATACGGACAGATCTTCCGGGGAGCTGTTTTTT. It yields the protein CASSQDTDRSSGELFF.

The CDR3, as DNA: TGCGCCAGCAGCCAAGATGGGAACTCCTATAGCAATCAGCCCCAGCATTTT. Translating it yields CASSQDGNSYSNQPQHF. V usage is TRBV4-1 and J usage is TRBJ1-5; no clear D gene. Per germline, CDR1 MGHRA and CDR2 YSYEKL. V was pared by 0 bases and J by 0 bases, with 12 bases between. This CDR3 is 17 amino acids long.

This clone has only a few counts. For the CDR3, the DNA is TGTGCCAGCAGTTACTTGGGCTCCTTACGGACTGAAGCTTTCTTT. This encodes CASSYLGSLRTEAFF. The V and J genes are TRBV6-5 and TRBJ1-1; D unclear. Germline values: CDR1 MNHEY, CDR2 SVGAGI. V lost 1 base and J lost 5, with 14 bases in between. The CDR3 is made up of 15 amino acids.

This chain connects TRBV5-4 to TRBJ2-7; D is ambiguous. The germline V gene has CDR1 SGHNT and CDR2 YYREEE (reference sequence). Trimming removed 4 bases at V and 7 bases at J, with 12 bases between. The CDR3 length is 12 residues. CDR3 region: CASSNPSWEQYF. The CDR3 DNA is TGTGCCAGCAGCAACCCATCTTGGGAGCAGTACTTC.

This clone was seen a single time. CDR3 sequence reads: CAWITTARDRNYGYTF. The DNA of the CDR3 is TGTGCCTGGATCACCACGGCCCGTGACAGAAACTATGGCTACACCTTC. J is TRBJ1-2 and V is TRBV30; TRBD1 is a possible D gene (5 bases). There are 16 residues in the CDR3. The V gene's germline CDR1 is GTSNPN and CDR2 SVGIG (reference sequence). Trimming pared 4 bases from V and 2 bases from J, leaving 20 bases between.

The chain uses TRBV29-1 and TRBJ2-1, with 10 bases that match TRBD1. CDR3 length: 13 amino acids. Germline-derived CDR1 and CDR2 are SQVTM and ANQGSEA. V lost 2 bases and J lost 7; bases outside the gene matches: 2. This chain's CDR3 is CSVERQGANEQFF. CDR3 nucleotide sequence: TGCAGCGTTGAACGACAGGGGGCGAATGAGCAGTTCTTC.

The J gene is TRBJ1-1, the V gene TRBV4-2, with D hard to call. Germline values: CDR1 LGHNA, CDR2 YNFKEQ. The CDR3 is 14 residues long. Trimming removed 0 bases at V and 3 bases at J, with 8 bases between. The CDR3 loop reads CASSQETRDTEAFF. The CDR3 bases are TGTGCCAGCAGCCAAGAAACCCGGGACACTGAAGCTTTCTTT.

The chain is built from TRBV4-1 and TRBJ2-7; 8 positions agree with TRBD1. The CDR3 runs to 16 residues. Germline values: CDR1 MGHRA, CDR2 YSYEKL. Trimming at V came to 5 bases and at J to 5 bases, leaving 14 bases not matched to a gene. In DNA, the CDR3 is TGCGCCAGCAGCAAGGGACAGGTAGCTATGGGCGACGAGCAGTACTTC. This encodes CASSKGQVAMGDEQYF.

This sequence joins TRBV29-1 and TRBJ2-7, with a tentative D call TRBD2 (6 bases). The CDR3 sequence is 13 residues long. Deletions cut 5 bases from V and 4 bases from J, with 15 bases between. CDR1 SQVTM and CDR2 ANQGSEA come from the germline V gene. CDR3 sequence (DNA): TGCAGCGTTACCGGGACGGGAGATTACGAGCAGTACTTC. Translating it yields CSVTGTGDYEQYF.

The chain links TRBV29-1 to TRBJ2-1; 7 bases are shared with TRBD2. This CDR3 contains 11 residues. CDR1 and CDR2 (germline): SQVTM, ANQGSEA. The V and J ends lost 5 bases and 6 bases, in that order; junction bases with no gene match: 1. The CDR3 region is CSVRGVNEQFF. In nucleotides, the CDR3 is TGCAGCGTTCGGGGGGTCAATGAGCAGTTCTTC.

This clone was seen more than once but under ten times. V is TRBV6-5 and J is TRBJ2-5, with D unclear. V dropped 5 bases and J dropped 5 bases, with 6 bases sitting between them. The CDR3 is 11 amino acids. Germline V gene data show CDR1 as MNHEY and CDR2 as SVGAGI. The CDR3: CASSASETQYF. The CDR3 region has the DNA TGTGCCAGCAGTGCGTCGGAGACCCAGTACTTC.

The genes are TRBV11-2 and TRBJ2-1; D ambiguous. The V end lost 1 base, the J end lost 2 bases, and 12 bases lay between the germline ends. Per germline, CDR1 SGHAT and CDR2 FQNNGV. This CDR3 is built from 16 residues. CDR3 amino acids: CASSLGLSRTYNEQFF. In nucleotides, the CDR3 is TGTGCCAGCAGCTTAGGGTTATCGAGGACCTACAATGAGCAGTTCTTC.

V is TRBV6-6 and J is TRBJ2-7; D is unresolved. CDR1 and CDR2 from the germline V gene are MNHNY and SVGAGI (reference sequence). This CDR3 contains 11 residues. Trimming took off 7 bases at V and 2 bases at J, with 6 bases between the two ends. The DNA for the CDR3 is TGTGCCAGCACCGACACCTACGAGCAGTACTTC. Amino acid sequence: CASTDTYEQYF.

This chain links TRBV5-1 with TRBJ2-7; perhaps TRBD2 as D (6 bases). The germline CDR1 and CDR2 sequences are SGHRS and YFSETQ. Trimming took off 4 bases at V and 0 bases at J, with 17 bases between the two ends. This CDR3 has 16 amino acids. The CDR3 DNA sequence: TGCGCCAGCAGCCCCGCCGGGACTCAGAGCTCCTACGAGCAGTACTTC. Protein: CASSPAGTQSSYEQYF.

The chain carries TRBV2 and TRBJ2-1; 7 bases line up with TRBD2. Germline CDR1 is SNHLY and CDR2 is FYNNEI. This CDR3 contains 18 residues. V lost 2 bases to trimming and J lost 4 bases; unmatched junction nucleotides: 14. CDR3 sequence: CASSERGGAGVGYNEQFF. The CDR3 bases are TGTGCCAGCAGTGAAAGGGGAGGTGCGGGAGTGGGATACAATGAGCAGTTCTTC.

This clone was found once. The chain combines TRBV2 with TRBJ1-2; D ambiguous. CDR1 is SNHLY and CDR2 is FYNNEI in the germline V gene. Trimming left V 4 bases short and J 7 bases short, with 16 bases between. This CDR3 has 14 residues. The CDR3 sequence: CASSGWTSTSGYTF. The CDR3 DNA follows: TGTGCCAGCAGTGGATGGACCTCCACGTCTGGCTACACCTTC.

Regarding this clone: The germline gene is not matched at one end of the junction; a read error may be the cause. The chain joins TRBV30 to TRBJ2-5, with D hard to call. Germline V gene sequence: CDR1 GTSNPN, CDR2 SVGIG (reference sequence). This CDR3 contains 12 residues. CDR3: CAWSDSRQTQHF. CDR3 in DNA: TGTGCCTGGAGTGACAGTAGGCAGACCCAGCACTTC.